This T cell receptor beta chain was sequenced for a study of blood T cell repertoires in COVID-19. Participants had their cohort set by participant-reported clinical history. This CDR3 spans 15 amino acids. Germline V CDR1 and CDR2: SGHDT, YYEEEE. V was clipped by 2 bases and J by 2 bases, with 12 bases between them. As handled by the study authors: Reference gene primers were amplified, and this amplification served to estimate nucleated cell counts. Produced via immunoSEQ multiplex PCR; TCRdb's table is partial and in-frame only. The V and J calls and the clone size are those of that table, but D and trimming were determined from the DNA. The sample contains approximately 270,000 clones, around 93% of which appear only once.

V usage is TRBV5-6 and J usage is TRBJ2-3; D might be TRBD1 (6 bases). This sequence was found in a man aged 35 to 55 who had been exposed to COVID-19. The sequenced material came from PBMCs or T cells enriched from blood (not recorded which). Here the CDR3 reads CASSLLDRFTDTQYF. In nucleotides, the CDR3 is TGTGCCAGCAGCTTATTGGACAGATTCACAGATACGCAGTATTTT. Filled out from reference TRBV5-6 and TRBJ2-3, the complete variable domain reads DAGVTQSPTHLIKTRGQQVTLRCSPKSGHDTVSWYQQALGQGPQFIFQYYEEEERQRGNFPDRFSGHQFPNYSSELNVNALLLGDSALYLCASSLLDRFTDTQYFGPGTRLTVL.